The rows below give T cell receptor beta chains drawn from one sample of a study of cytomegalovirus exposure and HLA in healthy donors. The table came from immunoSEQ multiplex PCR; TCRdb's copy has only in-frame clones and leaves some out. The sample comprises approximately 150,000 clones, 70% of which are singletons, and 4.7% rests with the top ten. What was sequenced was PBMCs. These receptor sequences come from a man aged 18-30 years in good health and CMV-seropositive. Both conserved end residues are part of each CDR3. D genes are given only for firm matches. Clone size is given for some rows only: seen once, a few or many times, or a class if the clone is expanded.

clone_size,j_call,v_call,d_call,cdr3_aa,cdr3_nt
.,TRBJ2-1,TRBV9,.,CASSASKQAGPRVEQFF,TGTGCCAGCAGCGCCTCCAAGCAGGCGGGACCCCGGGTAGAGCAGTTCTTC
.,TRBJ2-5,TRBV12-5,TRBD1,CASGQTGSFQETQYF,TGTGCTAGTGGACAGACAGGGTCCTTCCAAGAGACCCAGTACTTC
once,TRBJ2-1,TRBV29-1,TRBD1,CSVDPTGGNEQFF,TGCAGCGTTGATCCGACAGGGGGGAATGAGCAGTTCTTC
.,TRBJ1-5,TRBV7-2,TRBD1,CASSGWDRGEPQHF,TGTGCCAGCAGCGGGTGGGACAGGGGGGAGCCCCAGCATTTT
.,TRBJ1-4,TRBV11-3,.,CASSLGTSGNEKLFF,TGTGCCAGCAGCTTAGGTACATCAGGGAATGAAAAACTGTTTTTT
.,TRBJ2-3,TRBV11-2,.,CASSPNAGSGTDTQYF,TGTGCCAGCAGCCCAAACGCGGGGAGTGGTACAGATACGCAGTATTTT
.,TRBJ1-1,TRBV28,.,CASIPQGGTEAFF,TGTGCCAGTATTCCACAGGGAGGGACTGAAGCTTTCTTT
.,TRBJ2-5,TRBV7-5,.,CARSLGEGGPVFETQYF,TGTGCCAGAAGCTTAGGGGAGGGGGGGCCGGTGTTTGAGACCCAGTACTTC
few,TRBJ1-5,TRBV18,.,CASSAQGWSQPQHF,TGTGCCAGCTCAGCTCAGGGTTGGAGTCAGCCCCAGCATTTT
few,TRBJ1-1,TRBV19,TRBD1,CASKTGTGGKLLRAFF,TGTGCCAGTAAGACCGGGACAGGGGGTAAACTGCTGAGGGCTTTCTTT
once,TRBJ2-1,TRBV5-1,.,CASSPGSGVLEQFF,TGCGCCAGCAGCCCGGGGTCGGGGGTACTAGAGCAGTTCTTC
.,TRBJ1-2,TRBV2,.,CASSEDRANYGYTF,TGTGCCAGCAGTGAAGACAGGGCCAACTATGGCTACACCTTC
few,TRBJ2-3,TRBV2,TRBD2,CASKPGGSTDTQYF,TGTGCCAGCAAACCGGGGGGGAGCACAGATACGCAGTATTTT
.,TRBJ2-3,TRBV14,.,CASSQGGVTDTQYF,TGTGCCAGCAGCCAGGGAGGAGTCACAGATACGCAGTATTTT
.,TRBJ2-2,TRBV6-1,.,CASRAGAQSGELFF,TGTGCCAGCAGGGCAGGGGCCCAAAGCGGGGAGCTGTTTTTT
few,TRBJ2-6,TRBV30,.,CAWSALSRSGANVLTF,TGTGCCTGGAGTGCACTGAGCCGCTCTGGGGCCAACGTCCTGACTTTC
.,TRBJ1-1,TRBV4-1,.,CASSHRRPGGNTEAFF,TGCGCCAGCAGCCATCGCAGACCGGGAGGGAACACTGAAGCTTTCTTT
.,TRBJ1-4,TRBV30,TRBD1,CAWGTGKLFF,TGTGCCTGGGGGACAGGGAAACTGTTTTTT
.,TRBJ2-4,TRBV28,.,CASNRENIQYF,TGTGCCAGCAACAGGGAAAACATTCAGTACTTC
.,TRBJ1-4,TRBV2,.,CASEDPGGEKLFF,TGTGCCAGCGAGGATCCCGGAGGTGAAAAACTGTTTTTT
.,TRBJ1-5,TRBV28,.,CASSLNSKDQPQHF,TGTGCCAGCAGTCTAAACAGTAAGGATCAGCCCCAGCATTTT
.,TRBJ2-2,TRBV4-1,.,CASSQGLLAPGELFF,TGCGCCAGCAGCCAAGGACTTCTAGCGCCCGGGGAGCTGTTTTTT
.,TRBJ1-1,TRBV11-3,.,CASSLLTTNTEAFF,TGTGCCAGCAGCTTACTGACAACGAACACTGAAGCTTTCTTT
.,TRBJ2-3,TRBV7-8,TRBD1,CASRGGQDYTDTQYF,TGTGCCAGCAGGGGGGGACAGGATTACACAGATACGCAGTATTTT
.,TRBJ2-5,TRBV5-1,TRBD2,CASSLGLAGQETQYF,TGCGCCAGCAGCCTGGGACTAGCGGGGCAAGAGACCCAGTACTTC
.,TRBJ2-2,TRBV10-3,.,CAVRERKDTGELFF,TGTGCCGTCCGAGAGCGAAAGGACACCGGGGAGCTGTTTTTT
.,TRBJ2-5,TRBV6-1,TRBD2,CASSVGLAGGETQYF,TGTGCCAGCAGTGTGGGACTAGCGGGAGGTGAGACCCAGTACTTC
once,TRBJ2-2,TRBV6-4,TRBD2,CASRDRLAGDTGELFF,TGTGCCAGCAGGGACCGGCTAGCGGGAGACACCGGGGAGCTGTTTTTT
once,TRBJ1-2,TRBV19,TRBD1,CASSSTGAQASNYGYTF,TGTGCCAGTAGTTCCACAGGGGCCCAGGCCTCTAACTATGGCTACACCTTC
.,TRBJ1-1,TRBV5-4,.,CASSFGEGGEAFF,TGTGCCAGCAGCTTTGGGGAGGGAGGAGAAGCTTTCTTT
few,TRBJ1-2,TRBV19,TRBD1,CASQDRGFNGYTF,TGTGCCAGCCAGGACAGGGGGTTTAATGGCTACACCTTC
few,TRBJ1-1,TRBV6-5,TRBD1,CASSYSRTGVTEAFF,TGTGCCAGCAGTTACTCGAGGACAGGGGTGACTGAAGCTTTCTTT
.,TRBJ1-2,TRBV30,.,CASEEGRSYTF,TGTGCCTCGGAGGAGGGTCGTAGCTACACCTTC
medium-sized,TRBJ1-1,TRBV6-1,.,CASTLGLLNTEAFF,TGTGCCAGCACCCTGGGACTGCTGAACACTGAAGCTTTCTTT
once,TRBJ1-2,TRBV13,TRBD1,CASGKRGQDDKYYGYTF,TGTGCCAGCGGCAAAAGGGGACAGGATGATAAGTACTATGGCTACACCTTC
.,TRBJ2-1,TRBV7-9,TRBD2,CASRGLAANEQFF,TGTGCCAGCAGGGGACTAGCGGCCAATGAGCAGTTCTTC
.,TRBJ1-1,TRBV2,TRBD1,CASSGGSGNTEAFF,TGTGCCAGTTCAGGGGGCTCTGGGAACACTGAAGCTTTCTTT
.,TRBJ1-1,TRBV27,.,CASSLAVGGNTEAFF,TGTGCCAGCAGTTTAGCTGTGGGGGGGAACACTGAAGCTTTCTTT
.,TRBJ1-2,TRBV10-3,TRBD1,CAISDRGGYTF,TGTGCCATCAGCGACAGGGGTGGCTACACCTTC
.,TRBJ1-1,TRBV30,.,CAWSETREAFF,TGTGCCTGGAGCGAAACCCGGGAAGCTTTCTTT
.,TRBJ2-6,TRBV28,.,CASSLFSGANVLTF,TGTGCCAGCTCTCTTTTCTCTGGGGCCAACGTCCTGACTTTC
.,TRBJ1-4,TRBV7-9,.,CASRPRETASEKLFF,TGTGCCAGCAGACCCCGGGAGACCGCTAGTGAAAAACTGTTTTTT
.,TRBJ2-1,TRBV7-2,TRBD2,CASSRRESLWNEQFF,TGTGCCAGCAGCCGGCGGGAGAGTCTTTGGAATGAGCAGTTCTTC
.,TRBJ2-1,TRBV5-1,TRBD2,CASSLELAGYNEQFF,TGCGCCAGCAGCTTGGAACTAGCGGGGTACAATGAGCAGTTCTTC
.,TRBJ1-1,TRBV4-1,.,CASSQVRRGNTEAFF,TGCGCCAGCAGCCAAGTGAGGAGGGGCAACACTGAAGCTTTCTTT
.,TRBJ2-3,TRBV6-5,TRBD2,CASSYTLAGGPDTQYF,TGTGCCAGCAGTTACACACTAGCGGGGGGTCCAGATACGCAGTATTTT
.,TRBJ1-5,TRBV7-9,TRBD1,CASSRTGNGQPQHF,TGTGCCAGCAGCCGGACAGGGAACGGGCAGCCCCAGCATTTT
.,TRBJ1-1,TRBV6-5,.,CASRDTARTEAFF,TGTGCCAGCAGGGACACGGCAAGGACTGAAGCTTTCTTT
.,TRBJ2-3,TRBV11-2,.,CASSLDTADTQYF,TGTGCCAGCAGCTTAGATACAGCAGATACGCAGTATTTT
.,TRBJ1-1,TRBV5-1,TRBD1,CASSVTGSETEAFF,TGCGCCAGCAGCGTGACAGGGAGCGAGACTGAAGCTTTCTTT
.,TRBJ1-1,TRBV10-2,.,CASSESQGGTEAFF,TGCGCCAGCAGTGAGTCACAGGGTGGGACTGAAGCTTTCTTT
.,TRBJ1-2,TRBV19,TRBD1,CASTPTVGTGTLYGYTF,TGTGCCAGTACCCCGACTGTCGGGACAGGCACTCTCTATGGCTACACCTTC
few,TRBJ2-1,TRBV11-1,TRBD1,CASSLDRGTSSYNEQFF,TGTGCCAGCAGCCTGGACAGGGGAACTAGCTCCTACAATGAGCAGTTCTTC
once,TRBJ1-1,TRBV5-1,.,CASSLAAGNTEAFF,TGCGCCAGCAGCTTGGCCGCAGGGAACACTGAAGCTTTCTTT
.,TRBJ1-5,TRBV2,TRBD1,CASSPDRVGQPQHF,TGTGCCAGCAGCCCCGACAGGGTAGGGCAGCCCCAGCATTTT
.,TRBJ1-3,TRBV11-3,.,CASSRTGPGNTIYF,TGTGCCAGCAGCCGAACAGGACCTGGAAACACCATATATTTT
.,TRBJ1-1,TRBV9,.,CASSVVPTGSMNTEAFF,TGTGCCAGCAGCGTAGTACCCACAGGCTCAATGAACACTGAAGCTTTCTTT